This TCR beta chain appears in the sequencing data of a study of blood T cell repertoires in COVID-19. About the study: COVID-19 samples from acute and convalescent phases originated in the United States, Italy and Spain. Sources were T cells, B-cell-depleted T cells, or PBMCs; the material itself was cDNA or gDNA.

In the study's own analysis: Amplified reference gene primers provided the basis for estimating nucleated cell counts. Data came from immunoSEQ multiplex PCR; TCRdb stores just in-frame clones and leaves some out. The DNA was the basis for D and trimming; V, J and clone size are from that table. The sample lists 55,000 to 65,000 clones, around 90% occurring once. V shed 3 bases and J 7 bases; nucleotides not matched to a gene: 26. This CDR3 is built from 20 residues. Germline V gene lookup returns CDR1 SGHRS and CDR2 YFSETQ. This TCR was recovered from a man aged 55 to 70 with acute or convalescent COVID-19. Specimen: peripheral blood. This chain links TRBV5-1 with TRBJ2-7, with TRBD2 matching over 9 bases. CDR3 protein: CASSSRDPAGAGGPVREQYF. DNA for the CDR3: TGCGCCAGCAGCTCCCGGGACCCCGCGGGGGCGGGAGGGCCGGTGAGGGAGCAGTACTTC.